This entry is about one T cell receptor (beta chain). What this receptor recognizes is not known. No quality values exist for individual bases; no much larger clone is one base distant. One collaborating source in Seattle enrolled patients during active infection and followed them longitudinally through the course of disease. Whole blood was collected in K2EDTA tubes by collaborating institutions according to the institutions' own protocols. For TCRbeta analysis, collaborators shipped samples as frozen whole blood, isolated PBMCs, or DNA extracted from either of those sample types. This sample was included in a study of blood T cell repertoires in COVID-19 (dated by TCRdb to 2020 to 2022). Broadly, across the study: Collaborator samples came from the United States, Italy and Spain and covered acute and convalescent phases of COVID-19. Subjects who had been exposed to COVID-19, were actively infected with it, or had recovered from it provided the deeply sampled blood TCRbeta repertoires that made up the dataset. The material from the prospective study consisted of cDNA or gDNA derived from T cells, B-cell-depleted T cells, or PBMCs. Samples came from the ongoing ImmuneRACE study (first 160 participants) plus 1,254 subjects from 6 global collaborators. Where available, HLA class I and class II types were taken from metadata supplied by the sample provider and were not determined by assay-based typing. The repertoires were released in a freely available public database intended as a resource for research on the immune response to SARS-CoV-2. Sample metadata almost always included a de-identified subject ID, COVID-19 status, age in years and sex. What the research found in general, with its limitations: The amount of clinical and demographic metadata varied by source and participant and was provided uncurated.

V drops 4 bases and J drops 6 bases, leaving 25 bases in between. Spanning cysteine to phenylalanine, the CDR3 consists of 18 amino acids. Only the CDR3 region is kept as DNA, spanning 54 bases read in frame from base 1. CDR1 and CDR2, looked up from the germline V gene (reference sequence), are SGHNT and YYREEE. The immunoSEQ Assay, a bias-controlled multiplex PCR, was used to amplify TCRbeta CDR3 regions from genomic DNA. The study's own analysis went as follows. Within the assay, amplification of reference gene primers was used to estimate how many nucleated cells each sample contained. To quantify the absolute abundance of each unique TCRbeta CDR3 rearrangement, sequence reads were collapsed and filtered. For each sample, productive Simpson clonality was calculated as the square root of Simpson's diversity index over productive rearrangements. TCRdb holds this immuneACCESS table with in-frame rearrangements only. Some clones are missing; in checked studies, unresolved V genes explain under half, and the rest has no known cause. The DNA was the basis for D and trimming; V, J and clone size are from that table. Recorded for this sample are over 400,000 clones; roughly 89% of them occurred a single time. Under 8.5% of the sample is held by the ten biggest clonotypes.

The clonotype originates from a woman aged 45-65 years with COVID-19, enrolled during active disease. Input material: peripheral blood. The V gene is TRBV5-4 and the J gene is TRBJ2-2; a tentative D call is TRBD1 (8 bases match). CDR3 protein: CASSAGGLDRAKSGELFF. The DNA reads as follows: TGTGCCAGCAGCGCCGGGGGGCTGGACAGGGCGAAATCCGGGGAGCTGTTTTTT. When the CDR3 is completed using the reference TRBV5-4 and TRBJ2-2 genes on either side, the full variable domain is ETGVTQSPTHLIKTRGQQVTLRCSSQSGHNTVSWYQQALGQGPQFIFQYYREEENGRGNFPPRFSGLQFPNYSSELNVNALELDDSALYLCASSAGGLDRAKSGELFFGEGSRLTVL.